The clone carrying this T cell receptor (beta chain) is a singleton in its sample. Its antigen is as yet unknown. Sequenced by immunoSEQ multiplex PCR; TCRdb stores in-frame clones only, minus some. This table has over 25,000 clones, 70% to 80% appearing once. This sample was included in a study of memory CD4+ T cells and cytomegalovirus serostatus. Losses at the gene ends were 1 base for V and 2 bases for J; bases not matched to a gene: 4. The CDR3 consists of 15 residues. Germline CDR1 and CDR2: SGHAT and FQNNGV. The sort gate was single viable CD3+CD4+CD8-CD45RO+ cells for memory CD4+ T cells. Total CD4+ T cells were enriched by CD4 positive selection. Study findings and constraints: Suggested: most of the CMV-linked TCR signature lies in CD4+ memory cells. A US-trained random forest predicted CMV serostatus with median AUC around 0.9.

The chain employs TRBV11-2 and TRBJ2-5; TRBD1 matches 7 bases. Material: memory CD4+ T cells from blood. The TCR sequence derives from an adult in good health and CMV-seronegative. The CDR3 region is CASSLAPGQQETQYF. The CDR3 DNA follows: TGTGCCAGCAGCTTAGCCCCGGGACAGCAAGAGACCCAGTACTTC. Complete variable domain (other parts from reference TRBV11-2 and TRBJ2-5): EAGVAQSPRYKIIEKRQSVAFWCNPISGHATLYWYQQILGQGPKLLIQFQNNGVVDDSQLPKDRFSAERLKGVDSTLKIQPAKLEDSAVYLCASSLAPGQQETQYFGPGTRLLVL.